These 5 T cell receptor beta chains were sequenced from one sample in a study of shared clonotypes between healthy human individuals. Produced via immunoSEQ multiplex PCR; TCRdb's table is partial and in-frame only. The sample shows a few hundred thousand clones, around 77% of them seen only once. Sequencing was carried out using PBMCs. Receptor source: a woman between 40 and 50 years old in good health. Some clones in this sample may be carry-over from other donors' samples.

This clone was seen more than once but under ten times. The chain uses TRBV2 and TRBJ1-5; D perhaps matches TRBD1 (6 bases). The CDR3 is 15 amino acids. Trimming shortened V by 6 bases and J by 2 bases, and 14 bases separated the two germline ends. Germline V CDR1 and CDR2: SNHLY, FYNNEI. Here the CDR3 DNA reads TGTGCCAGCAGGCTACAGGGAGAGGGCAATCAGCCCCAGCATTTT. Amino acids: CASRLQGEGNQPQHF.

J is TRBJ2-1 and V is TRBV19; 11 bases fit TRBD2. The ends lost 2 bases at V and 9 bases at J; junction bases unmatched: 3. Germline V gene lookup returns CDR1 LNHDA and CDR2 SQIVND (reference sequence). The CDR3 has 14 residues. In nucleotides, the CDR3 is TGTGCCAGTAGTATAACTAGCGGGAGTCGTGAGCAGTTCTTC. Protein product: CASSITSGSREQFF.

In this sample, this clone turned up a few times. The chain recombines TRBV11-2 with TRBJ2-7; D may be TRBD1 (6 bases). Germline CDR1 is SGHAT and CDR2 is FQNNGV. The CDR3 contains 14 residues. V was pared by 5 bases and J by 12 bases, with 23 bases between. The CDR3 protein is CASSVQGGVSRRYF. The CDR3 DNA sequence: TGTGCCAGCAGCGTACAAGGGGGAGTCTCGAGGCGGTACTTC.

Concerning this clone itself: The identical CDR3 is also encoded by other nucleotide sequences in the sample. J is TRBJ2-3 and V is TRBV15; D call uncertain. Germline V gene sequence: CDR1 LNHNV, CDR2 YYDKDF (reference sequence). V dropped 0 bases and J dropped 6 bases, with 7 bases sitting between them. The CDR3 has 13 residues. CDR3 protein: CATSRDLGDTQYF. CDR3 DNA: TGTGCCACCAGCAGAGATCTGGGGGATACGCAGTATTTT.

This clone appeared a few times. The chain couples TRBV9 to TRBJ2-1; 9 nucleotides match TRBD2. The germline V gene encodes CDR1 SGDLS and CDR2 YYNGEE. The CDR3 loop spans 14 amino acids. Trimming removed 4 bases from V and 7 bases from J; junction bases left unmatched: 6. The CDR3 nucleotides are TGTGCCAGCAGCCCAGCGGGAGGATGGAATGAGCAGTTCTTC. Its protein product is CASSPAGGWNEQFF.